This paragraph reports one T cell receptor beta chain. Using immunoSEQ multiplex PCR, the repertoire was profiled, and TCRdb retains in-frame clones only, with some absent. The sample includes around 82,000 clones, more than 80% of them seen just once. This specimen belongs to a study of blood T cell repertoires in COVID-19. The sequencing sample was made of peripheral blood. The sequence came from a human donor in a cohort sampled during active COVID-19.

CDR3 nucleotide sequence: TGTGCCAGCAGTAAACAGGGAAGTAACACTGAAGCTTTCTTT. Translated: CASSKQGSNTEAFF. V usage is TRBV6-2 or TRBV6-3 and J usage is TRBJ1-1; the D gene is possibly TRBD1 (6 bases). Germline CDR1 reads MNHEY; CDR2 reads SVGEGT. Trimming shortened V by 5 bases and J by 2 bases, and 12 bases separated the two germline ends. The CDR3 has 14 amino acids.